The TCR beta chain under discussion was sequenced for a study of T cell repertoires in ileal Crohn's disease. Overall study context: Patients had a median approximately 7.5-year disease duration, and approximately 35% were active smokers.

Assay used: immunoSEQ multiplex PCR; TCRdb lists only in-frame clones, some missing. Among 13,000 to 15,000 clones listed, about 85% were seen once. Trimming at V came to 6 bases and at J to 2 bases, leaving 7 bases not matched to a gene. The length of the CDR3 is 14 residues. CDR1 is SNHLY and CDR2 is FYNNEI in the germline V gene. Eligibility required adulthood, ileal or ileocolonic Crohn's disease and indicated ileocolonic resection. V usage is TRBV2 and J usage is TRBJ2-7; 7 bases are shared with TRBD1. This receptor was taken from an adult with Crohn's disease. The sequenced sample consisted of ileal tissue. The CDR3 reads CASSSGTAPYEQYF. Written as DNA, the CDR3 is TGTGCCAGCAGCTCCGGGACAGCCCCCTACGAGCAGTACTTC.